This T cell receptor beta chain was documented in a study of identical twins. Overall study findings and caveats: In cord blood, abundant beta clonotypes had fewer insertions; memory showed no trend. The authors noted that invariant MAIT and iNKT cells could partly confound zero-insertion analyses. The study found weaker excess twin sharing in beta out-of-frame sequences.

TCRdb reprocessed the 5' RACE reads with MiXCR, giving one entry per CDR3 protein. The table includes around 530,000 distinct CDR3 sequences, 15% detected once. This clonotype was detected only a few times. Its antigen is not known. Germline trimming cut 1 base from V and 1 base from J; bases unmatched to any gene: 2. Per the germline V gene, CDR1 is SGHDT and CDR2 is YYEEEE. The CDR3 is made up of 15 amino acids. The sample was also linked to a second study, of yellow fever vaccine responses in identical twins.

This chain joins TRBV5-6 and TRBJ2-3; 8 bases are shared with TRBD2. This receptor was identified in a woman between 18 and 29 years old in good health. The specimen was CD4+ T cells sorted from blood. The CDR3 DNA sequence: TGTGCCAGCAGCTTGCTGCGGGAGGGCACAGATACGCAGTATTTT. Translated: CASSLLREGTDTQYF.